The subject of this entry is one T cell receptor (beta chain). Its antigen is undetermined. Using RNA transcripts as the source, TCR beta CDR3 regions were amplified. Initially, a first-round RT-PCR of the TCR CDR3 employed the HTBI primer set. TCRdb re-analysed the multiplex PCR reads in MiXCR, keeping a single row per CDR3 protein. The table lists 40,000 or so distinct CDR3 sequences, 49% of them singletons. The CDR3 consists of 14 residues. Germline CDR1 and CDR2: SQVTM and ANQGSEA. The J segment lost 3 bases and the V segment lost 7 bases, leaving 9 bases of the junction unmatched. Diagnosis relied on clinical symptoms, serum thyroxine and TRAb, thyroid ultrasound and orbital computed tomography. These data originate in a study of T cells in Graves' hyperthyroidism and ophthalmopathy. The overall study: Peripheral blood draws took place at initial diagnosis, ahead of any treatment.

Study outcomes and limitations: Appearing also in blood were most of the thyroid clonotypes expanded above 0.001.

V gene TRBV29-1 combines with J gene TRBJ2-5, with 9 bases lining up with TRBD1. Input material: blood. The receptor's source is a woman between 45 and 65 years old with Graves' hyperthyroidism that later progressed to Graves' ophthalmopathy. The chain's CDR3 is CSADGQGTKETQYF. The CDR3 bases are TGCAGCGCGGATGGACAGGGGACCAAAGAGACCCAGTACTTC.